The 8 T cell receptor beta chains below were found in one sample sequenced in a study of a mutant IDH1 vaccine in newly diagnosed glioma. Time point meaning: week 23, last vaccination. The content of each vaccine dose was 300 ug of mutant IDH1 20-mer peptide, and topical imiquimod accompanied it. TCRdb's copy holds only in-frame clones and misses some; the assay was immunoSEQ multiplex PCR. The table shows some 70,000 clones, with 84% occurring only once. These TCRs are of unknown antigen specificity. Sequencing used PBMCs, obtained from a glioma patient whose treatment included an IDH1 peptide vaccine. The receptors come from a man aged 18 to 35 with glioma.

The chain employs TRBV27 and TRBJ1-1; 8 bases map to TRBD1. This CDR3 has 16 amino acids. From germline, CDR1 is MNHEY and CDR2 SMNVEV (reference sequence). The ends lost 6 bases at V and 0 bases at J; junction bases unmatched: 9. Here the CDR3 DNA reads TGTGCCAGCAGATTGCTGGGACAGGCCCTGAACACTGAAGCTTTCTTT. Translated: CASRLLGQALNTEAFF.

This clone was seen a single time. CDR3 DNA: TGTGCCAGCAGTCCTACGGGGTTAATTGGTGGCTACACCTTC. This encodes CASSPTGLIGGYTF. The chain joins TRBV28 to TRBJ1-2; D is unresolved. Germline CDR1 MDHEN, CDR2 SYDVKM. With 5 bases removed from V and 7 bases from J, the gap between germline ends came to 17 bases. This CDR3 spans 14 amino acids.

CDR3 nucleotides: TGTGCCAGCAGCCAGGCCGGAGGGAACACTGAAGCTTTCTTT. This codes for CASSQAGGNTEAFF. The rearrangement uses TRBV7-9 and TRBJ1-1; no reliable D call. V shed 5 bases and J shed 1 base, with 11 bases lying between them. The CDR3 is made up of 14 amino acids. Germline V gene data show CDR1 as SEHNR and CDR2 as FQNEAQ (reference sequence).

V usage is TRBV29-1 and J usage is TRBJ2-5; tentatively, D is TRBD1 or TRBD2 (5 bases each). Germline V gene data show CDR1 as SQVTM and CDR2 as ANQGSEA. Trimming shortened V by 4 bases and J by 6 bases, and 12 bases separated the two germline ends. The CDR3 is made up of 12 amino acids. The CDR3 is CSVGARGQTQYF. The CDR3 coding sequence is TGCAGCGTTGGGGCAAGGGGACAGACCCAGTACTTC. The whole variable domain, filled in from reference TRBV29-1 and TRBJ2-5, reads SAVISQKPSRDICQRGTSLTIQCQVDSQVTMMFWYRQQPGQSLTLIATANQGSEATYESGFVIDKFPISRPNLTFSTLTVSNMSPEDSSIYLCSVGARGQTQYFGPGTRLLVL.

The J gene is TRBJ2-3, the V gene TRBV9, with a possible D match to TRBD2 (6 bases). The CDR3 runs to 15 residues. Germline CDR1 SGDLS, CDR2 YYNGEE. Trimming cost V 0 bases and J 2 bases, with 10 bases left between them. CDR3 region: CASSVERGYTDTQYF. CDR3 DNA: TGTGCCAGCAGCGTAGAACGGGGGTACACAGATACGCAGTATTTT.

This clone was observed a few times. V is TRBV28 and J is TRBJ1-3; D is unclear. V lost 7 bases, J lost 2 bases, and 6 bases lay in between. In germline, CDR1 is MDHEN, CDR2 SYDVKM. The CDR3 is 12 amino acids. CDR3 amino acids: CASNRPGNTIYF. CDR3 coding DNA: TGTGCCAGCAACCGACCTGGAAACACCATATATTTT.

The V call is TRBV5-6, the J call TRBJ2-7; D is undetermined. CDR3 length equals 13 residues. V dropped 4 bases and J dropped 0 bases, with 8 bases sitting between them. CDR1 is SGHDT, CDR2 YYEEEE, per germline. CDR3 sequence (DNA): TGTGCCAGCAGCATATACAGCTCCTACGAGCAGTACTTC. This encodes CASSIYSSYEQYF.

V usage is TRBV2 and J usage is TRBJ1-1, with D unresolved. V lost 9 bases and J lost 0, with 11 bases in between. CDR3 length: 13 residues. Germline V gene lookup returns CDR1 SNHLY and CDR2 FYNNEI. This chain's CDR3 is CASGRGVNTEAFF. In DNA, the CDR3 is TGTGCCAGTGGGCGGGGAGTGAACACTGAAGCTTTCTTT.